Included here is one T cell receptor beta chain sequence, with context. What it binds is not known. This entry comes from a study of T cells in Graves' hyperthyroidism and ophthalmopathy. Whole-study results and caveats: Blood held most thyroid clonotypes expanded above 0.001 frequency.

TCR beta CDR3 regions were amplified from RNA. The study used the HTBI primer set for a first-round RT-PCR of the TCR CDR3. TCRdb ran MiXCR on the multiplex PCR reads and lists one entry per CDR3 protein. The table shows hundreds of thousands of distinct CDR3 sequences, with under 15% occurring only once. This CDR3 spans 15 amino acids. The ends were cut back, 0 bases at V and 5 bases at J, with 13 bases in the middle. CDR1 is MGHRA, CDR2 YSYEKL, per germline. Graves' hyperthyroidism qualified as stable when ophthalmopathy did not progress within 18 months. These patients, aged 18 to 65, had recently diagnosed hyperthyroidism lasting under 2 months. Together with thyroid ultrasound, orbital computed tomography, serum thyroxine and TRAb, clinical symptoms were used for diagnoses.

The chain is built from TRBV4-1 and TRBJ1-1; D is undetermined. The TCR originated in a woman in her 30s with Graves' hyperthyroidism. Sequenced sample: blood. The CDR3 sequence: CASSQDGYMGTEAFF. CDR3 in DNA: TGCGCCAGCAGCCAAGACGGGTACATGGGGACTGAAGCTTTCTTT.